Following are 20 T cell receptor beta chains from one sample sequenced in a study of spatial heterogeneity in lung cancer. From the 5' RACE reads, TCRdb called clonotypes with MiXCR, one entry per CDR3 protein. The sample includes tens of thousands of distinct CDR3 sequences, 10% to 15% of them seen just once. Time point of the sample: sample taken at primary tumor resection. In each case, whole RNA from tumor, nontumor lung or frozen PBMC was sequenced unsorted. Here the sequenced sample was PBMCs, taken at surgery. All receptors derive from a male donor with early-stage non-small cell lung cancer.

This clonotype was found a few times. This chain uses TRBV29-1 with TRBJ2-5; tentative D call: TRBD2 (5 bases). The CDR3 has 11 amino acids. Trimming took 5 bases from V and 4 from J, leaving 8 bases between them. Germline V gene sequence: CDR1 SQVTM, CDR2 ANQGSEA. CDR3 coding DNA: TGCAGCGTTTTGGCGGGAGAGACCCAGTACTTC. Its translation: CSVLAGETQYF.

This chain connects TRBV7-2 to TRBJ2-7; the match to TRBD2 covers 10 bases. The length of the CDR3 is 15 residues. After removal of 2 bases from V and 5 bases from J, the junction contained 6 bases not matched to a gene. The germline CDR1 and CDR2 sequences are SGHTA and FQGNSA. CDR3 sequence (DNA): TGTGCCAGCAGCTTAAAAGCGGGGGGGCCCAACGAGCAGTACTTC. Its translation: CASSLKAGGPNEQYF.

V gene TRBV19 combines with J gene TRBJ2-2, with D tentatively TRBD2 (5 bases). V lost 7 bases and J lost 3, with 12 bases in between. The CDR3 extends over 14 amino acids. Germline values: CDR1 LNHDA, CDR2 SQIVND (reference sequence). The CDR3: CASTVRGHTGELFF. The CDR3 nucleotides read TGTGCCAGTACAGTGAGAGGGCACACCGGGGAGCTGTTTTTT.

The chain combines TRBV21-1 with TRBJ1-1. TRBV21-1 counts as a pseudogene. CDR3 length equals 12 residues. CDR3 DNA sequence: TGTGCCAGCATCCCCCTATGGGAGGGAGCTTTCTTT. This encodes CASIPLWEGAFF.

This clonotype was counted many times. The V call is TRBV12-3 or TRBV12-4, the J call TRBJ2-1, with TRBD1 as a possible D gene (5 bases). CDR3 length: 16 amino acids. The germline V and J ends were trimmed by 6 bases and 3 bases, with 18 bases remaining between them. The CDR3 loop reads CASSSGIPLSYNEQFF. Here the CDR3 DNA reads TGTGCCAGCAGCTCAGGGATCCCACTTAGCTACAATGAGCAGTTCTTC.

This clonotype was detected a few times. This rearrangement joins TRBV19 to TRBJ2-7; 9 bases map to TRBD1. J lost 2 bases, V lost 10 bases, and 9 bases had no gene match. Germline CDR1 is LNHDA and CDR2 is SQIVND (reference sequence). CDR3 size: 14 residues. CDR3 sequence (DNA): TGTGCCACCTCAATGGGACAGGGACCCTACGAGCAGTACTTC. It translates to CATSMGQGPYEQYF.

This clonotype was observed at least ten times. The chain couples TRBV7-9 to TRBJ2-7, with TRBD2 as a possible D gene (6 bases). CDR3 length equals 13 residues. The germline gives CDR1 SEHNR, CDR2 FQNEAQ (reference sequence). Trimming removed 0 bases at V and 7 bases at J, with 10 bases between. CDR3 amino acids: CASSLATEGEQYF. As DNA, the CDR3 is TGTGCCAGCAGCTTAGCGACGGAGGGAGAGCAGTACTTC. Supplemented by reference TRBV7-9 and TRBJ2-7, the full variable domain reads DTGVSQNPRHKITKRGQNVTFRCDPISEHNRLYWYRQTLGQGPEFLTYFQNEAQLEKSRLLSDRFSAERPKGSFSTLEIQRTEQGDSAMYLCASSLATEGEQYFGPGTRLTVT.

The V gene is TRBV5-1, the J gene TRBJ2-3, with TRBD2 matching over 10 bases. Germline CDR1 SGHRS, CDR2 YFSETQ. The CDR3 spans 17 residues. The V gene end was trimmed by 0 bases and the J gene end by 1 base; junction bases not matched to a gene: 5. The CDR3, as DNA: TGCGCCAGCAGCTTGGTGGCTAGCGGGAGCCGCACAGATACGCAGTATTTT. Protein product: CASSLVASGSRTDTQYF. Full variable domain (remainder filled in from reference TRBV5-1 and TRBJ2-3): KAGVTQTPRYLIKTRGQQVTLSCSPISGHRSVSWYQQTPGQGLQFLFEYFSETQRNKGNFPGRFSGRQFSNSRSEMNVSTLELGDSALYLCASSLVASGSRTDTQYFGPGTRLTVL.

In its sample, this clonotype was seen a few times. The gene calls are TRBV7-3 and TRBJ2-3; tentative D call: TRBD1 (6 bases). The CDR3 is made up of 14 amino acids. Germline V gives CDR1 SGHTA, CDR2 FQGTGA. V was cut by 2 bases and J by 4 bases, with 10 bases left in between. CDR3 nucleotide sequence: TGTGCCAGCAGCTTATACAGGGAAGCAGATACGCAGTATTTT. This sequence encodes CASSLYREADTQYF.

The V and J genes are TRBV30 and TRBJ1-1; the D is unclear. V gave up 0 bases and J gave up 11 bases, with 10 bases separating them. CDR1 and CDR2 from the germline V gene are GTSNPN and SVGIG (reference sequence). The length of the CDR3 is 11 residues. The CDR3 DNA reads TGTGCCTGGAGTGTAGGGAGGCCGGCTTTCTTT. Residues: CAWSVGRPAFF.

The V call is TRBV11-2, the J call TRBJ1-3, with unresolved D. V was trimmed by 2 bases and J by 0 bases, leaving 11 bases between them. This CDR3 has 16 residues. Germline V CDR1 and CDR2: SGHAT, FQNNGV. CDR3 in DNA: TGTGCCAGCAGCTTAAGGCTCTCCCACTCTGGAAACACCATATATTTT. It specifies CASSLRLSHSGNTIYF.

This clonotype was picked up a small number of times. V gene TRBV14 combines with J gene TRBJ2-7, with 11 bases identical to TRBD1. Germline loops: CDR1 SGHDN, CDR2 FVKESK. The V and J ends lost 0 bases and 3 bases, in that order; junction bases with no gene match: 4. The CDR3 contains 16 residues. In DNA, the CDR3 is TGTGCCAGCAGCCAAGATATGGGACAGGGGGTCTACGAGCAGTACTTC. Protein product: CASSQDMGQGVYEQYF.

The table lists this clonotype with a few counts. The rearrangement links TRBV6-1 to TRBJ1-1; weak D call: TRBD1 (5 bases). Per germline, CDR1 MNHNS and CDR2 SASEGT. V lost 8 bases and J 3 bases, leaving 16 bases between the germline ends. The CDR3 covers 14 residues. CDR3 region: CASLRGRSDTEAFF. The CDR3 DNA follows: TGTGCCAGCTTGAGGGGCCGATCGGACACTGAAGCTTTCTTT.

V and J are TRBV2 and TRBJ2-1; 7 bases are a match to TRBD2. This CDR3 is 15 amino acids long. CDR1 SNHLY and CDR2 FYNNEI come from the germline V gene. V was clipped by 3 bases and J by 5 bases; unmatched bases: 7. CDR3 protein: CASSEAGRPNNEQFF. The DNA for the CDR3 is TGTGCCAGCAGTGAGGCCGGGAGGCCCAACAATGAGCAGTTCTTC.

This clonotype was detected only once. CDR3 sequence (DNA): TGTGCCAGCAGCCCGGGACTACCTGGCACAGATACGCAGTATTTT. It codes for CASSPGLPGTDTQYF. The chain carries TRBV2 and TRBJ2-3, with 7 bases that match TRBD2. Looked up from germline, CDR1 is SNHLY and CDR2 is FYNNEI. The V segment lost 6 bases and the J segment 1 base; nucleotides outside the gene matches: 7. The CDR3 totals 15 residues. Using reference TRBV2 and TRBJ2-3 for the parts outside the CDR3, the full variable domain is EPEVTQTPSHQVTQMGQEVILRCVPISNHLYFYWYRQILGQKVEFLVSFYNNEISEKSEIFDDQFSVERPDGSNFTLKIRSTKLEDSAMYFCASSPGLPGTDTQYFGPGTRLTVL.

CDR3 sequence: CSVVVLTPFF. The CDR3 DNA follows: TGCAGCGTTGTGGTCCTTACGCCGTTCTTC. The chain recombines TRBV29-1 with TRBJ2-1; D is unresolved. CDR3 length: 10 residues. Per the germline V gene, CDR1 is SQVTM and CDR2 is ANQGSEA. The V end was cut by 4 bases, the J end by 15 bases, with 13 bases between.

The gene calls are TRBV14 and TRBJ1-1; 7 bases line up with TRBD1. The length of the CDR3 is 14 residues. The ends lost 0 bases at V and 5 bases at J; junction bases unmatched: 3. CDR1 and CDR2 (germline): SGHDN, FVKESK. CDR3 sequence: CASSQEEGATEAFF. The CDR3 DNA reads as TGTGCCAGCAGCCAAGAAGAGGGGGCAACTGAAGCTTTCTTT. The full variable domain, completed using reference TRBV14 and TRBJ1-1, is EAGVTQFPSHSVIEKGQTVTLRCDPISGHDNLYWYRRVMGKEIKFLLHFVKESKQDESGMPNNRFLAERTGGTYSTLKVQPAELEDSGVYFCASSQEEGATEAFFGQGTRLTVV.

This clonotype was seen many times. The chain uses TRBV7-8 and TRBJ2-3; D possibly corresponds to TRBD2 (7 bases). Germline assignment: CDR1 SGHVS and CDR2 FQNEAQ. The V gene lost 0 bases and the J gene lost 6 bases, with 13 bases spanning the gap. The CDR3 runs to 15 residues. The CDR3 nucleotides read TGTGCCAGCAGCTTAGCGGGGGGGCCGTCGGATACGCAGTATTTT. This sequence encodes CASSLAGGPSDTQYF.

The rearrangement links TRBV12-3 or TRBV12-4 to TRBJ2-1; maybe TRBD2 (5 bases). This CDR3 contains 14 residues. V was trimmed by 3 bases and J by 10 bases, leaving 16 bases between them. The CDR3 DNA reads as TGTGCCAGCAGTTTGCCTCCCGGGGATCGGGAGCAGTTCTTC. Translation: CASSLPPGDREQFF.

This chain joins TRBV7-2 and TRBJ1-1; unclear D gene. The CDR3 loop spans 14 amino acids. From germline, CDR1 is SGHTA and CDR2 FQGNSA. V lost 0 bases and J 4 bases, leaving 9 bases between the germline ends. In DNA form, the CDR3 reads TGTGCCAGCAGCTTAGCCGGGTATATCACTGAAGCTTTCTTT. Translating gives CASSLAGYITEAFF.